This TCR beta chain comes out of a study of blood T cell repertoires in COVID-19. At the level of the study: PBMCs, B-cell-depleted T cells, or T cells provided the cDNA or gDNA that made up the material.

Original handling: Estimates of nucleated cell counts were drawn from the amplification of reference gene primers. The repertoire was sequenced with immunoSEQ multiplex PCR; TCRdb's copy has only in-frame clones and lacks some. V and J calls plus clone size are reproduced from that table; the DNA served to infer D and trimming. Counted here are fewer than 250,000 clones, 80% to 95% occurring once; the ten biggest clones make up over 0.75%. CDR1 LGHDT and CDR2 YNNKEL come from the germline V gene (reference sequence). The CDR3 runs to 13 residues. The V end lost 5 bases, the J end lost 7 bases, and 11 bases lay between the germline ends. Patients from Seattle were sampled longitudinally, starting during active infection.

V is TRBV3-1 (or the pseudogene TRBV3-2) and J is TRBJ2-2; the D gene is possibly TRBD2 (7 bases). The TCR was taken from a man aged 55 to 70 with COVID-19, enrolled during active disease. Sequencing was carried out using peripheral blood. The CDR3 here is CASSRGGGGELFF. The CDR3, as DNA: TGTGCCAGCAGCAGGGGGGGCGGCGGGGAGCTGTTTTTT.